Listed here are 30 T cell receptor beta chains from one sample, sequenced in a study of response to subunit inactivated influenza vaccine. Via MiXCR, TCRdb re-called the RT-PCR reads, giving one row per CDR3 protein. Among about 570,000 distinct CDR3 sequences listed, approximately 10% were seen once. This sample was also put to use in a study of T cells expressing NK-cell markers. As reported in that work: The cDNA for TCR beta came from 5'RACE template switching with UMIs.

This specimen consisted of PBMCs from blood, obtained on the day of vaccination. The receptors shown here come from a middle-aged man who received an inactivated influenza vaccine.

The rearrangement uses TRBV3-1 and TRBJ2-1; perhaps TRBD1 as D (6 bases). The CDR3 runs 14 residues. CDR1 LGHDT and CDR2 YNNKEL come from the germline V gene (reference sequence). The V end was cut by 4 bases, the J end by 5 bases, with 12 bases between. CDR3 DNA: TGTGCCAGCAGCCTACGCTACAGGGACAATGAGCAGTTCTTC. It encodes CASSLRYRDNEQFF.

The table lists this clonotype with many counts. The chain links TRBV29-1 to TRBJ2-1, with TRBD2 identical over 9 bases. Per germline, CDR1 SQVTM and CDR2 ANQGSEA. Germline trimming cut 7 bases from V and 7 bases from J; bases unmatched to any gene: 5. The length of the CDR3 is 12 residues. The CDR3 loop reads CSGLAGLNEQFF. CDR3 bases: TGCAGCGGGCTAGCGGGACTGAATGAGCAGTTCTTC.

V gene TRBV20-1 combines with J gene TRBJ1-4; D not certain. The germline CDR1 and CDR2 sequences are DFQATT and SNEGSKA (reference sequence). This CDR3 region has 11 residues. The CDR3 DNA reads TGCGGCGGAGGTGCTAATGAAAAACTGTTTTTT. It translates to CGGGANEKLFF.

The J gene is TRBJ2-1, the V gene TRBV15; either TRBD1 or TRBD2 may supply D (7 bases each). The CDR3 sequence is 19 residues long. Germline assignment: CDR1 LNHNV and CDR2 YYDKDF (reference sequence). V was trimmed by 6 bases and J by 0 bases, leaving 24 bases between them. The CDR3 DNA is TGTGCCACCAGGAGCTGGGGAGGGGGCGCCTCCGTCTCCTACAATGAGCAGTTCTTC. Translating gives CATRSWGGGASVSYNEQFF. Drawing the rest from reference TRBV15 and TRBJ2-1, the complete variable domain is DAMVIQNPRYQVTQFGKPVTLSCSQTLNHNVMYWYQQKSSQAPKLLFHYYDKDFNNEADTPDNFQSRRPNTSFCFLDIRSPGLGDTAMYLCATRSWGGGASVSYNEQFFGPGTRLTVL.

This clonotype appeared a few times. The chain employs TRBV14 and TRBJ1-2; no clear D. V lost 1 base to trimming and J lost 10 bases, with 10 bases between them. There are 12 residues in the CDR3. Germline assignment: CDR1 SGHDN and CDR2 FVKESK. CDR3 in amino acids: CASSQGSLVYTF. The CDR3 DNA sequence: TGTGCCAGCAGCCAAGGGAGTTTGGTCTACACCTTC.

CDR3 nucleotides: TGTGCCACCCTGGACAGGATCAGGTACGAGCAGTACTTC. Translating it yields CATLDRIRYEQYF. The V call is TRBV27, the J call TRBJ2-7, with 7 bases lining up with TRBD1. V was pared by 10 bases and J by 4 bases, with 10 bases of the junction left unmatched. The CDR3 runs to 13 residues. Germline-derived CDR1 and CDR2 are MNHEY and SMNVEV (reference sequence).

This clonotype was seen a handful of times. The chain combines TRBV7-8 with TRBJ2-6; perhaps TRBD1 as D (5 bases). V was cut by 4 bases and J by 0 bases, with 7 bases left in between. The CDR3 is 15 amino acids. Germline CDR1 and CDR2: SGHVS and FQNEAQ. The CDR3 bases are TGTGCCAGCAGCTCCGGACACTCTGGGGCCAACGTCCTGACTTTC. Translating gives CASSSGHSGANVLTF. Based on the CDR3 plus reference TRBV7-8 and TRBJ2-6, the full variable domain is GAGVSQSPRYKVAKRGQDVALRCDPISGHVSLFWYQQALGQGPEFLTYFQNEAQLDKSGLPSDRFFAERPEGSVSTLKIQRTQQEDSAVYLCASSSGHSGANVLTFGAGSRLTVL.

The V and J genes are TRBV10-3 and TRBJ2-3, with 7 positions matching TRBD2. V gave up 2 bases and J gave up 4 bases; unmatched junction bases: 6. Per the germline V gene, CDR1 is ENHRY and CDR2 is SYGVKD. This CDR3 comprises 15 residues. CDR3 region: CAISENGRGADTQYF. CDR3 in DNA: TGTGCCATCAGTGAGAATGGCCGGGGGGCAGATACGCAGTATTTT.

This clonotype was counted at least ten times. Here the CDR3 DNA reads TGCGCCAGCAGCTCTACTCAGGGGGCCGGAAACATTCAGTACTTC. It encodes CASSSTQGAGNIQYF. V and J are TRBV5-1 and TRBJ2-4, with 8 bases that match TRBD1. After removal of 3 bases from V and 6 bases from J, the junction contained 8 bases not matched to a gene. The CDR3 consists of 15 residues. Per germline, CDR1 SGHRS and CDR2 YFSETQ.

The chain carries TRBV4-2 and TRBJ2-1, with D possibly TRBD1 on 6 matching bases. V was trimmed by 2 bases and J by 7 bases, leaving 18 bases between them. The V gene's germline CDR1 is LGHNA and CDR2 YNFKEQ. The CDR3 is made up of 16 amino acids. This CDR3 reads CASSQLNPGTRNEQFF. The DNA for the CDR3 is TGTGCCAGCAGCCAACTCAACCCCGGGACAAGGAATGAGCAGTTCTTC.

There are many counts of this clonotype. This sequence joins TRBV12-3 or TRBV12-4 and TRBJ2-4; TRBD1 matches at 8 bases. CDR3 length equals 16 residues. The V segment lost 5 bases and the J segment 0 bases; nucleotides outside the gene matches: 6. In nucleotides, the CDR3 is TGTGCCAGCAGTCCAGGGACAGGCCTAGCCAAAAACATTCAGTACTTC. Translating it yields CASSPGTGLAKNIQYF.

This clonotype showed up just a few times. This rearrangement joins TRBV15 to TRBJ2-1, with D possibly being TRBD1 or TRBD2 (5 bases each). From germline, CDR1 is LNHNV and CDR2 YYDKDF (reference sequence). The CDR3 totals 13 residues. V shed 4 bases and J shed 6 bases, with 10 bases lying between them. The CDR3: CATSMGVFNEQFF. DNA for the CDR3: TGTGCCACCAGCATGGGGGTCTTCAATGAGCAGTTCTTC.

V and J are TRBV20-1 and TRBJ2-1, with D possibly being TRBD1 (5 bases). The V end lost 7 bases, the J end lost 3 bases, and 13 bases lay between the germline ends. The germline V gene encodes CDR1 DFQATT and CDR2 SNEGSKA (reference sequence). This CDR3 spans 13 amino acids. The CDR3 is CSVKGQYYNEQFF. For the CDR3, the DNA is TGCAGTGTCAAGGGGCAGTACTACAATGAGCAGTTCTTC.

This clonotype appeared a few times. The chain carries TRBV20-1 and TRBJ2-3; TRBD2 matches at 7 bases. The CDR3 runs 15 residues. Unmatched junction bases numbered 12, after V lost 6 bases and J lost 3 bases. Germline V gene data show CDR1 as DFQATT and CDR2 as SNEGSKA (reference sequence). The CDR3 nucleotides read TGCAGTGCCCGGCGAGGGCGCGGGGGAACAGATACGCAGTATTTT. This translates into CSARRGRGGTDTQYF.

J is TRBJ2-5 and V is TRBV5-1; either TRBD1 or TRBD2 may supply D (5 bases each). The germline V gene encodes CDR1 SGHRS and CDR2 YFSETQ. This CDR3 contains 14 residues. V dropped 1 base and J dropped 1 base, with 8 bases sitting between them. CDR3 nucleotide sequence: TGCGCCAGCAGCTTGTACGGGGCCCAAGAGACCCAGTACTTC. Translated, it gives CASSLYGAQETQYF.

This clonotype was seen only a few times. The chain is built from TRBV12-3 or TRBV12-4 and TRBJ2-7; TRBD2 is a possible D gene (6 bases). Between the trimmed V and J ends, which lost 6 bases and 6 bases, there was a span of 15 bases. This CDR3 region has 13 residues. CDR3 in DNA: TGTGCCAGCAGACTGACTAGATGGGGCGAGCAGTACTTC. Protein: CASRLTRWGEQYF.

This clonotype has at least ten counts. The J gene is TRBJ2-1, the V gene TRBV2; D ambiguous. V lost 4 bases to trimming and J lost 0 bases, with 10 bases between them. In germline, CDR1 is SNHLY, CDR2 FYNNEI. This CDR3 region has 15 residues. In nucleotides, the CDR3 is TGTGCCAGCAGTGTCGAAGGATTCTCCTACAATGAGCAGTTCTTC. It codes for CASSVEGFSYNEQFF.

V and J are TRBV2 and TRBJ1-3, with 8 bases that match TRBD1. Trimming at V came to 3 bases and at J to 1 base, leaving 5 bases not matched to a gene. The CDR3 is 16 amino acids. Germline values: CDR1 SNHLY, CDR2 FYNNEI. This chain's CDR3 is CASSDGRGQSGNTIYF. CDR3 DNA: TGTGCCAGCAGTGATGGCAGGGGGCAATCTGGAAACACCATATATTTT.

The V call is TRBV27, the J call TRBJ1-5, with TRBD1 matching over 7 bases. The CDR3 contains 15 residues. The germline gives CDR1 MNHEY, CDR2 SMNVEV (reference sequence). V dropped 5 bases and J dropped 4; count of bases not matched to a gene: 8. The DNA for the CDR3 is TGTGCCAGCAGTCCGACAGGGAAACCAAATCAGCCCCAGCATTTT. Protein: CASSPTGKPNQPQHF.

The rearrangement links TRBV3-1 to TRBJ1-6; no reliable D call. V lost 4 bases to trimming and J lost 6 bases, with 7 bases between them. Germline V gene sequence: CDR1 LGHDT, CDR2 YNNKEL (reference sequence). The CDR3 has 13 residues. Here the CDR3 DNA reads TGTGCCAGCAGCCCTGGGATTAATTCACCCCTCCACTTT. Residues: CASSPGINSPLHF.

This clonotype was counted only a few times. The chain joins TRBV12-3 or TRBV12-4 to TRBJ2-6, with 10 positions matching TRBD1. This CDR3 spans 17 amino acids. Trimming took 5 bases from V and 2 from J; bases not matched to a gene: 6. The CDR3 DNA is TGTGCCAGCAGTCCGGGACAGGGGAATCCTGGGGCCAACGTCCTGACTTTC. This encodes CASSPGQGNPGANVLTF.

Only a few counts were recorded for this clonotype. The chain carries TRBV12-3 or TRBV12-4 and TRBJ1-2; 7 bases align to TRBD1. The CDR3 totals 14 residues. Unmatched junction bases numbered 10, after V lost 4 bases and J lost 8 bases. The CDR3 nucleotides are TGTGCCAGCAGTTCTGCCAGGGGGTTGGGGGGCTACACCTTC. Translating it yields CASSSARGLGGYTF.

This clonotype came up a few times. The CDR3 here is CSVRGTGVQTQYF. In nucleotides, the CDR3 is TGCAGCGTCCGCGGGACAGGGGTGCAGACCCAGTACTTC. The chain is built from TRBV29-1 and TRBJ2-5; 10 positions match TRBD1. The CDR3 covers 13 residues. Trimming removed 6 bases from V and 6 bases from J; junction bases left unmatched: 7. Germline CDR1 and CDR2: SQVTM and ANQGSEA.

In this sample, this clonotype turned up many times. V gene TRBV7-4 combines with J gene TRBJ1-5; no clear D. V dropped 1 base and J dropped 3 bases, with 10 bases sitting between them. The CDR3 length is 15 residues. Germline CDR1 and CDR2: SGHVT and SQSDAQ. The CDR3 region has the DNA TGTGCCAGCAGCTTAGTCATGGCAGTCAATCAGCCCCAGCATTTT. It codes for CASSLVMAVNQPQHF.

The chain joins TRBV5-1 to TRBJ2-1; 9 bases line up with TRBD1. Germline V lookup: CDR1 SGHRS, CDR2 YFSETQ. V lost 1 base and J lost 7; bases outside the gene matches: 3. The CDR3 loop spans 14 amino acids. In DNA, the CDR3 is TGCGCCAGCAGCTTGCTAGGACAGGGGAATGAGCAGTTCTTC. Encoded protein: CASSLLGQGNEQFF.

This clonotype has just a few counts. The CDR3 spells CASSPQGFLSEQYF. In DNA form, the CDR3 reads TGCGCCAGCAGCCCACAGGGGTTTTTGAGCGAGCAGTACTTC. The rearrangement uses TRBV5-1 and TRBJ2-7; 7 bases are a match to TRBD1. V shed 4 bases and J 6 bases; nucleotides not matched to a gene: 10. The CDR3 is made up of 14 amino acids. From germline, CDR1 is SGHRS and CDR2 YFSETQ.

This clonotype was seen a handful of times. The V and J genes are TRBV12-3 or TRBV12-4 and TRBJ2-4; TRBD2 matches 13 bases. V lost 5 bases, J lost 7 bases, and 11 bases stayed unmatched. The CDR3 contains 17 residues. CDR3 nucleotides: TGTGCCAGCAGTCTATGGCGGGGGACTAGCGGGACGAACATTCAGTACTTC. This encodes CASSLWRGTSGTNIQYF.

This clonotype occurred a few times. This rearrangement joins TRBV15 to TRBJ2-1; 10 bases are shared with TRBD2. Losses at the gene ends were 0 bases for V and 3 bases for J; bases not matched to a gene: 8. CDR1 LNHNV and CDR2 YYDKDF come from the germline V gene (reference sequence). This CDR3 spans 18 amino acids. DNA for the CDR3: TGTGCCACCAGCAGAGATATCCCGAGGACTAGCGGCTACAATGAGCAGTTCTTC. Its translation: CATSRDIPRTSGYNEQFF.

The genes are TRBV7-2 and TRBJ2-7; 9 bases match TRBD2. V was pared by 5 bases and J by 7 bases, with 15 bases of the junction left unmatched. CDR1 is SGHTA and CDR2 is FQGNSA in the germline V gene. The CDR3 consists of 16 residues. The CDR3 loop is CASSPLGAGGASEQYF. CDR3 coding DNA: TGTGCCAGCAGCCCCCTCGGGGCGGGAGGGGCTTCGGAGCAGTACTTC.

The chain employs TRBV23-1 and TRBJ1-1; D not certain. TRBV23-1 is an ORF; its function is uncertain. This CDR3 spans 15 amino acids. The ends were cut back, 0 bases at V and 5 bases at J, with 13 bases in the middle. The CDR3 bases are TGCGCCAGCAGTCAATCGATGGAGGGTCGGACTGAAGCTTTCTTT. Protein product: CASSQSMEGRTEAFF.